The following is a TCR beta chain sequence with its context. Looked up from germline, CDR1 is SQVTM and CDR2 is ANQGSEA. This CDR3 has 13 residues. The trim removed 6 bases at V and 8 bases at J, leaving 10 bases unmatched. Profiled with immunoSEQ multiplex PCR; TCRdb holds only in-frame clones, not every one. The sample contains about 250,000 clones, approximately 83% of which appear only once. This record comes from a study of blood T cell repertoires in COVID-19. The receptor was isolated from a man older than 75 with acute or convalescent COVID-19. J is TRBJ2-7 and V is TRBV29-1; 10 positions match TRBD1. Input material: peripheral blood. CDR3 DNA: TGCAGCGTGGTCCGGGACAGGGGCAGACAGCAGTACTTC. It is translated as CSVVRDRGRQQYF.